This TCR beta chain emerged from a study of blood T cell repertoires in COVID-19. Study summary: There were acute and convalescent COVID-19 samples, and they came from the United States, Italy and Spain.

Between the trimmed V and J ends, which lost 0 bases and 11 bases, there was a span of 11 bases. Germline V gene sequence: CDR1 SGHRS, CDR2 YFSETQ. This CDR3 spans 12 amino acids. Original processing notes: For nucleated cells, counts were estimated from reference gene primer amplification. Method: immunoSEQ multiplex PCR; TCRdb's copy keeps in-frame clones and lacks some. D and trimming were read from the DNA, whereas the V and J calls and clone size are those reported in that table. Here the sample spans roughly 290,000 clones, around 88% being singletons. V usage is TRBV5-1 and J usage is TRBJ1-1; D might be TRBD1 (5 bases). The TCR was taken from a middle-aged woman who had recovered from COVID-19. Sequencing input: PBMCs or T cells enriched from blood (not recorded which). CDR3: CASSLDQGYAFF. The CDR3 region has the DNA TGCGCCAGCAGCTTGGACCAGGGTTACGCTTTCTTT. The variable domain in full, completed from reference TRBV5-1 and TRBJ1-1, reads KAGVTQTPRYLIKTRGQQVTLSCSPISGHRSVSWYQQTPGQGLQFLFEYFSETQRNKGNFPGRFSGRQFSNSRSEMNVSTLELGDSALYLCASSLDQGYAFFGQGTRLTVV.